This T cell receptor (beta chain) was recovered during a study of blood T cell repertoires in COVID-19. Enrollees, about 18 to 95 years old, lived in around 23 US areas. Donors were grouped by their self-reported clinical history. Each exposed participant met a COVID-19 case in the 2 weeks preceding study entry. Using immunoSEQ multiplex PCR, the repertoire was profiled, and TCRdb retains in-frame clones only, with some absent. This sample carries about 140,000 clones, around four fifths of them seen once, and the ten largest clones take roughly 5%. The sequenced material came from PBMCs or T cells enriched from blood (not recorded which). The sequence was obtained from a man aged 65 to 85 who had been exposed to COVID-19.

DNA for the CDR3: TGCGCCAGCAGCTTGTCCCGACAGCCCGCGAACACCGGGGAGCTGTTTTTT. It encodes CASSLSRQPANTGELFF. This chain connects TRBV5-1 to TRBJ2-2; the D gene is possibly TRBD1 (5 bases). V shed 1 base and J shed 0 bases, with 13 bases lying between them. This CDR3 contains 17 residues. From germline, CDR1 is SGHRS and CDR2 YFSETQ.